This record looks at one T cell receptor beta chain sequence and its context. TCRdb recomputed calls from the RT-PCR reads with MiXCR, one row per CDR3 protein. The table includes around 600,000 distinct CDR3 sequences, roughly 10% detected once. Germline V gene data show CDR1 as SGHRS and CDR2 as YFSETQ. CDR3 length equals 16 residues. V gave up 3 bases and J gave up 6 bases; unmatched junction bases: 13. These data belong to a study of response to subunit inactivated influenza vaccine. In addition, the sample was reused for a study of T cells expressing NK-cell markers. From that report: Template switching by 5'RACE with UMIs generated the TCR beta cDNA. Each TCR beta repertoire originated in sorted T cells that were CD3+CD56+NKG2C+, CD3+CD56+NKG2C- or CD3+CD56-NKG2C+. The study sequenced eight donors, seven HCMV-seropositive and one seronegative. Researchers report these clonotypes also headed the CD3+CD56-NKG2C+ fraction in a handful of donors.

This TCR came from a man between 45 and 60 years old who received an inactivated influenza vaccine. The chain combines TRBV5-1 with TRBJ2-3; 7 bases line up with TRBD1. The material sequenced was PBMCs from blood, taken on the day of vaccination. CDR3 sequence reads: CASSYHNLLQGDTQYF. The CDR3 DNA follows: TGCGCCAGCAGCTATCATAACTTATTACAGGGGGATACGCAGTATTTT.